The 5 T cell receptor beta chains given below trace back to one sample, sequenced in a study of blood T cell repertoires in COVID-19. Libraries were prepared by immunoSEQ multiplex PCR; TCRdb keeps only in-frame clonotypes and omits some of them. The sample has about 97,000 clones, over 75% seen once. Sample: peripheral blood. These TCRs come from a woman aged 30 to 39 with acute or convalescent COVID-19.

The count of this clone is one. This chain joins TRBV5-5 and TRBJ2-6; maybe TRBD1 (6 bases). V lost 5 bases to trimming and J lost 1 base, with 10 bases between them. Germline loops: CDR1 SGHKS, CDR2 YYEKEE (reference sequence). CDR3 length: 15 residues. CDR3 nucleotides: TGTGCCAGCAGGGACAGATTATCTGGGGCCAACGTCCTGACTTTC. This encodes CASRDRLSGANVLTF. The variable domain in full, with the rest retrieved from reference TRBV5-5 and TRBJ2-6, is DAGVTQSPTHLIKTRGQQVTLRCSPISGHKSVSWYQQVLGQGPQFIFQYYEKEERGRGNFPDRFSARQFPNYSSELNVNALLLGDSALYLCASRDRLSGANVLTFGAGSRLTVL.

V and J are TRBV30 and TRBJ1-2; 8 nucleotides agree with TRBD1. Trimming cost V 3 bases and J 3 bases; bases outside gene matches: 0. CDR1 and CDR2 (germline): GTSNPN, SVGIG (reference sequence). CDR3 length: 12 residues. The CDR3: CAWRQGDYGYTF. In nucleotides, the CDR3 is TGTGCCTGGAGACAGGGGGACTATGGCTACACCTTC.

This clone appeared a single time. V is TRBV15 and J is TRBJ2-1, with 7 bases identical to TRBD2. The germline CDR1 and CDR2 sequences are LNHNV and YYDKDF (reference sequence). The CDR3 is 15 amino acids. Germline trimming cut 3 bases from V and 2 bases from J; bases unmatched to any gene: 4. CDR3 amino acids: CATSRDRGAYNEQFF. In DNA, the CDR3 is TGTGCCACCAGCAGGGATCGGGGGGCCTACAATGAGCAGTTCTTC.

The CDR3 protein is CASSLAGRSFF. As DNA, the CDR3 is TGTGCCAGCAGCTTGGCCGGGAGATCTTTCTTT. This rearrangement joins TRBV5-4 to TRBJ1-1; unclear D gene. Trimming stripped 0 bases from V and 12 bases from J, with 9 bases between. Germline V gene sequence: CDR1 SGHNT, CDR2 YYREEE (reference sequence). The CDR3 has 11 amino acids.

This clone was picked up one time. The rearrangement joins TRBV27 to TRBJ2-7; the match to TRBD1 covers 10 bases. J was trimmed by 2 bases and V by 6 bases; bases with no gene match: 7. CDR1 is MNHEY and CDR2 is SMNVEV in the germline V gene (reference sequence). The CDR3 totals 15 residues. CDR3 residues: CASRSGGTGAYEQYF. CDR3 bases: TGTGCCAGCAGGTCGGGAGGGACAGGGGCCTACGAGCAGTACTTC.